In this sample, the clone carrying this TCR beta chain turned up a few times. The target antigen is unknown. 5'RACE with constant-segment primers yielded barcoded, UMI-tagged TCR alpha and TCR beta cDNA libraries. One entry per CDR3 protein, called by TCRdb with MiXCR from the 5' RACE reads. The sample has roughly 410,000 distinct CDR3 sequences; 24% are singletons. The data stem from a study of T-cell memory formation after mild COVID-19. As for the study in general: TCR clusters largely stayed donor specific. General observations from the study: Pre-infection memory contained some responding clones, which suggested that cross-reactive memory had joined. Proof of SARS-CoV-2 specificity was absent for the second-wave clones that crested on day 37.

Germline CDR1 is MNHEY and CDR2 is SMNVEV (reference sequence). The J segment lost 9 bases and the V segment lost 5 bases, leaving 7 bases of the junction unmatched. This CDR3 has 16 amino acids. The sequence came from an adult woman who had mild COVID-19 (a few samples of this study predate the infection). Cell type and time point are not known. Sequencing was done on a sample of PBMCs or a T cell subset sorted from them (not recorded which). The chain has TRBV27 and TRBJ2-1; TRBD2 matches 16 bases. CDR3 bases: TGTGCCAGCAGTCCCCAGGGACTAGCGGGAGGGGGTGAGCAGTTCTTC. Translating it yields CASSPQGLAGGGEQFF.